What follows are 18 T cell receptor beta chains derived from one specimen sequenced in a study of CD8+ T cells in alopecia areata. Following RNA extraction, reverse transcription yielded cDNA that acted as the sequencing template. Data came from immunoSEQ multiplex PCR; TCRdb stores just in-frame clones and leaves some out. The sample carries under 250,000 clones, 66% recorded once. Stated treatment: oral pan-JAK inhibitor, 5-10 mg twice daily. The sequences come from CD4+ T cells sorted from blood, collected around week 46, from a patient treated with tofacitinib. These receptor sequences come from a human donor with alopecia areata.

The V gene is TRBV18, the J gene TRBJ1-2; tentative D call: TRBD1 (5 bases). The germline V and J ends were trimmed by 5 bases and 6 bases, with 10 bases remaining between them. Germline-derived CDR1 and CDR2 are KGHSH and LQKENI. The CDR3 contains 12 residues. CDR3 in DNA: TGTGCCAGCTCAGGGACTGGGCATGGCTACACCTTC. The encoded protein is CASSGTGHGYTF.

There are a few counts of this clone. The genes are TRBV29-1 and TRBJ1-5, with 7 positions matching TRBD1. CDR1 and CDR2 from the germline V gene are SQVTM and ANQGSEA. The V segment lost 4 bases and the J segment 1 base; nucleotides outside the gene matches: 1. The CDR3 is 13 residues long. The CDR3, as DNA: TGCAGCGTTGGAGGGGGCAGCAATCAGCCCCAGCATTTT. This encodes CSVGGGSNQPQHF.

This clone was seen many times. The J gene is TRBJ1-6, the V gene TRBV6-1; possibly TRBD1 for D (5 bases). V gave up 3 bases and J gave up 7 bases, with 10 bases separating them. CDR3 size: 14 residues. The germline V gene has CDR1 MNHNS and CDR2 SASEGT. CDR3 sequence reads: CASSDGGNNSPLHF. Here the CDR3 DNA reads TGTGCCAGCAGTGATGGGGGGAACAATTCACCCCTCCACTTT.

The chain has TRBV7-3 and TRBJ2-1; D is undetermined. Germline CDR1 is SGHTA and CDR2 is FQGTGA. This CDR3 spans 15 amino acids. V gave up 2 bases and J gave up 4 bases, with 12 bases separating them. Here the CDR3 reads CASSLGPSGYNEQFF. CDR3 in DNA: TGTGCCAGCAGCTTAGGTCCGAGTGGGTACAATGAGCAGTTCTTC. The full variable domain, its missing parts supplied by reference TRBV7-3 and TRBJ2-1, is GAGVSQTPSNKVTEKGKYVELRCDPISGHTALYWYRQSLGQGPEFLIYFQGTGAADDSGLPNDRFFAVRPEGSVSTLKIQRTERGDSAVYLCASSLGPSGYNEQFFGPGTRLTVL.

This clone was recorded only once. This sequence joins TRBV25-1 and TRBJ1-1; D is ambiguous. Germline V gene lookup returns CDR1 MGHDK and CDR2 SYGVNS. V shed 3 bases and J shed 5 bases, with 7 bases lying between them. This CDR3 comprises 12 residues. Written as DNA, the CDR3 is TGTGCCAGCAGTGACGTGGTTACTGAAGCTTTCTTT. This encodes CASSDVVTEAFF. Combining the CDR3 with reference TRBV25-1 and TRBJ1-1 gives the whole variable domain EADIYQTPRYLVIGTGKKITLECSQTMGHDKMYWYQQDPGMELHLIHYSYGVNSTEKGDLSSESTVSRIRTEHFPLTLESARPSHTSQYLCASSDVVTEAFFGQGTRLTVV.

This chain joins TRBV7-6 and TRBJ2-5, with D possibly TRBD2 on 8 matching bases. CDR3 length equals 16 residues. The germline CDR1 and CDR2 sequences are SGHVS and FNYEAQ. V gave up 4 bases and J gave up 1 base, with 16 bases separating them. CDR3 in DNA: TGTGCCAGCAGCTCCGGACTAGCAGGGGGCCAAGAGACCCAGTACTTC. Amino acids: CASSSGLAGGQETQYF.

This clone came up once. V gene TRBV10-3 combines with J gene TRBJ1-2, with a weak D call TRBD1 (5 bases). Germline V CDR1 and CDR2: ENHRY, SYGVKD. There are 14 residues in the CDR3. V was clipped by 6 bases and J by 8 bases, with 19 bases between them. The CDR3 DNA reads TGTGCCATCAGCGATTCCGGGACCTGGAGGGGCTACACCTTC. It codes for CAISDSGTWRGYTF.

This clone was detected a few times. This CDR3 is CASSSTGQLLPRLAKNIQYF. CDR3 sequence (DNA): TGTGCCAGCAGTTCGACCGGACAGCTCTTACCCCGACTAGCCAAAAACATTCAGTACTTC. This chain links TRBV28 with TRBJ2-4; D might be TRBD1 (6 bases). The CDR3 extends over 20 amino acids. Germline V gene sequence: CDR1 MDHEN, CDR2 SYDVKM. V was pared by 4 bases and J by 0 bases, with 25 bases between.

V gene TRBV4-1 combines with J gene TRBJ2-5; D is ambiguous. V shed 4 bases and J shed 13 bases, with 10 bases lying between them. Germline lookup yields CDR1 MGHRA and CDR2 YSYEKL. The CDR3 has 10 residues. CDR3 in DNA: TGCGCCAGCAGCCCCTTTGTCCGGTACTTC. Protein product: CASSPFVRYF.

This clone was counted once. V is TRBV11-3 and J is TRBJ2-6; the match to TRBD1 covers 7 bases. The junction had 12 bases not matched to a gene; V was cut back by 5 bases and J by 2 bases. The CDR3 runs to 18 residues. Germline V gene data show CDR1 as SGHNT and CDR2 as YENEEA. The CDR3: CASSTRDSRQPGANVLTF. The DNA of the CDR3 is TGTGCCAGCAGCACTCGGGACAGTCGACAACCTGGGGCCAACGTCCTGACTTTC.

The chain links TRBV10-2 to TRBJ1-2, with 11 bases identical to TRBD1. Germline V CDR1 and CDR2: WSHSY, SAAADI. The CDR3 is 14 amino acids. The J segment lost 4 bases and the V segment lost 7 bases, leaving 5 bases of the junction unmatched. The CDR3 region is CASTRTGGPYGYTF. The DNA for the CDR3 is TGCGCCAGCACCCGGACAGGGGGCCCCTATGGCTACACCTTC.

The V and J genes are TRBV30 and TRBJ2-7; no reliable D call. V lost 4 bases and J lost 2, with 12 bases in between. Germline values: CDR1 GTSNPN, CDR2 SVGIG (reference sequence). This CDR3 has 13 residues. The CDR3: CAWTGLNPYEQYF. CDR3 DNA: TGTGCCTGGACTGGCCTGAACCCCTACGAGCAGTACTTC. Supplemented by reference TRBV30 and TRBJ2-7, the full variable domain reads SQTIHQWPATLVQPVGSPLSLECTVEGTSNPNLYWYRQAAGRGLQLLFYSVGIGQISSEVPQNLSASRPQDRQFILSSKKLLLSDSGFYLCAWTGLNPYEQYFGPGTRLTVT.

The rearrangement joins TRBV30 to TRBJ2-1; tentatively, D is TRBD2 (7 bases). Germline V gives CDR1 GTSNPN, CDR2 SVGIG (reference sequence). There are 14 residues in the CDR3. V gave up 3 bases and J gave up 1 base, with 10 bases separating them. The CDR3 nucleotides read TGTGCCTGGAGCGGGGGGCCTTCCTACAATGAGCAGTTCTTC. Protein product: CAWSGGPSYNEQFF.

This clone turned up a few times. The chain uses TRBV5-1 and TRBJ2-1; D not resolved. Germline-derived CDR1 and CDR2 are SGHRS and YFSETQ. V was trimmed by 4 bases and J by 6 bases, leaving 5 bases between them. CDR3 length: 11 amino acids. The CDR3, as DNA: TGCGCCAGCAGCACTCTCAATGAGCAGTTCTTC. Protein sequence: CASSTLNEQFF.

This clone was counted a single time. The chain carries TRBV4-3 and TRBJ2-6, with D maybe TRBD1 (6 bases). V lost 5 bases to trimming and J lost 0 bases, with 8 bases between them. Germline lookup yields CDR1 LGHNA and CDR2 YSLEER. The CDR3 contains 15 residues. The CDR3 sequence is CASSETGSGANVLTF. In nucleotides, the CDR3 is TGCGCCAGCAGCGAGACAGGCTCTGGGGCCAACGTCCTGACTTTC.

CDR3 nucleotide sequence: TGTGCCAGCAGCCTTAGCGGCCGGCCAAACACCGGGGAGCTGTTTTTT. Amino acids: CASSLSGRPNTGELFF. The chain has TRBV14 and TRBJ2-2; D is possibly TRBD2 (6 bases). The CDR3 has 16 amino acids. The V and J ends lost 4 bases and 2 bases respectively, with 14 bases between them. Looked up from germline, CDR1 is SGHDN and CDR2 is FVKESK.

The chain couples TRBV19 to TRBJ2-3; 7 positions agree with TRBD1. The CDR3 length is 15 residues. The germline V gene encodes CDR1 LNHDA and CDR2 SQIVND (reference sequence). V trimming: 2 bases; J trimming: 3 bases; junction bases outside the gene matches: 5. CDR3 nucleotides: TGTGCCAGTAGTATAAAGGCAGGGGGTACAGATACGCAGTATTTT. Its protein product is CASSIKAGGTDTQYF.

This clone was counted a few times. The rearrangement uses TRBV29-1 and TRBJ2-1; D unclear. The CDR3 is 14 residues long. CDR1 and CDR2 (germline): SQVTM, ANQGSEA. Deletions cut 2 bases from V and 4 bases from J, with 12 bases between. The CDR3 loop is CSVETPDPYNEQFF. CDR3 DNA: TGCAGCGTTGAAACCCCGGATCCTTACAATGAGCAGTTCTTC.